The 21 T cell receptor beta chains given below trace back to one sample, sequenced in a study of cytomegalovirus exposure and HLA in healthy donors. The primer mix had 60 Vbeta and 13 Jbeta primers. TCRdb keeps only in-frame clones here, not all; method: immunoSEQ multiplex PCR. Of some 180,000 clones in the sample, roughly three quarters are singletons; the top ten hold about 2.5%. The source material was PBMCs. These TCRs come from a woman aged 30 to 39 in good health and CMV-seropositive.

The V gene is TRBV5-4, the J gene TRBJ2-5; the match to TRBD2 covers 7 bases. The ends lost 0 bases at V and 2 bases at J; junction bases unmatched: 4. There are 15 residues in the CDR3. Germline CDR1 SGHNT, CDR2 YYREEE (reference sequence). CDR3 loop: CASSLAGGRQETQYF. CDR3 bases: TGTGCCAGCAGCTTGGCGGGGGGTAGGCAAGAGACCCAGTACTTC.

This clone was observed once. The chain links TRBV18 to TRBJ1-4; D gene unclear. From germline, CDR1 is KGHSH and CDR2 LQKENI. The CDR3 loop spans 14 amino acids. Between the trimmed V and J ends, which lost 5 bases and 6 bases, there was a span of 13 bases. This CDR3 is CASSTSQNHEKLFF. CDR3 nucleotide sequence: TGTGCCAGCTCAACATCGCAGAACCATGAAAAACTGTTTTTT.

The chain is built from TRBV9 and TRBJ1-1, with 8 bases identical to TRBD1. CDR3 length equals 15 residues. V gave up 3 bases and J gave up 5 bases; unmatched junction bases: 9. Germline values: CDR1 SGDLS, CDR2 YYNGEE. CDR3: CASSARQGTATEAFF. The DNA for the CDR3 is TGTGCCAGCAGCGCCCGACAGGGGACGGCGACTGAAGCTTTCTTT.

V gene TRBV6-1 combines with J gene TRBJ1-3; D call uncertain. The V end lost 2 bases, the J end lost 2 bases, and 4 bases lay between the germline ends. From germline, CDR1 is MNHNS and CDR2 SASEGT. This CDR3 spans 13 amino acids. CDR3 protein: CASSEQAGNTIYF. As DNA, the CDR3 is TGTGCCAGCAGTGAACAGGCTGGAAACACCATATATTTT.

The chain uses TRBV7-7 and TRBJ2-7; D not resolved. The CDR3 extends over 14 amino acids. Germline values: CDR1 SSHAT, CDR2 FNYEAQ (reference sequence). Trimming stripped 2 bases from V and 3 bases from J, with 11 bases between. CDR3 nucleotide sequence: TGTGCCAGCAGCTTATCAACAACGAACTACGAGCAGTACTTC. Encoded protein: CASSLSTTNYEQYF.

This rearrangement joins TRBV7-2 to TRBJ2-7; D is perhaps TRBD1 (6 bases). In germline, CDR1 is SGHTA, CDR2 FQGNSA. The ends were cut back, 1 base at V and 6 bases at J, with 13 bases in the middle. The CDR3 contains 14 residues. DNA for the CDR3: TGTGCCAGCAGCTTAGGGACAGTCCCCCCCGAGCAGTACTTC. This sequence encodes CASSLGTVPPEQYF. Looking up the rest from reference TRBV7-2 and TRBJ2-7 gives the full variable domain: GAGVSQSPSNKVTEKGKDVELRCDPISGHTALYWYRQSLGQGLEFLIYFQGNSAPDKSGLPSDRFSAERTGGSVSTLTIQRTQQEDSAVYLCASSLGTVPPEQYFGPGTRLTVT.

V and J are TRBV7-9 and TRBJ1-1, with 7 nucleotides matching TRBD1. The CDR3 totals 13 residues. Looked up from germline, CDR1 is SEHNR and CDR2 is FQNEAQ (reference sequence). V lost 5 bases to trimming and J lost 1 base; unmatched junction nucleotides: 1. CDR3 coding DNA: TGTGCCAGCAGCCGACAGGGGAACACTGAAGCTTTCTTT. Translated: CASSRQGNTEAFF.

This CDR3 is CATSRDDRNEQFF. DNA of the CDR3: TGTGCCACCAGCAGAGATGACAGGAATGAGCAGTTCTTC. The chain has TRBV15 and TRBJ2-1; D may be TRBD1 (6 bases). The CDR3 consists of 13 residues. Trimming took 0 bases from V and 7 from J, leaving 7 bases between them. Germline V CDR1 and CDR2: LNHNV, YYDKDF (reference sequence).

This clone was recorded only once. The rearrangement links TRBV19 to TRBJ1-1; D remains unclear. The CDR3 consists of 13 residues. Germline CDR1 is LNHDA and CDR2 is SQIVND (reference sequence). Deletions cut 2 bases from V and 1 base from J, with 5 bases between. Here the CDR3 DNA reads TGTGCCAGTAGTATATCAGAGAACACTGAAGCTTTCTTT. Amino acids: CASSISENTEAFF.

V is TRBV4-3 and J is TRBJ2-1, with TRBD2 identical over 8 bases. V was pared by 5 bases and J by 5 bases, with 2 bases of the junction left unmatched. Germline V CDR1 and CDR2: LGHNA, YSLEER. The CDR3 has 13 residues. The CDR3 bases are TGCGCCAGCAGCTACGGGGGGGACAATGAGCAGTTCTTC. Protein: CASSYGGDNEQFF.

The gene calls are TRBV9 and TRBJ2-5; the match to TRBD2 covers 14 bases. The germline gives CDR1 SGDLS, CDR2 YYNGEE. CDR3 size: 16 residues. J gave up 4 bases and V 0 bases, and 2 bases lay outside the gene matches. This CDR3 is CASSVGLAGGVETQYF. The CDR3 DNA reads TGTGCCAGCAGCGTAGGACTAGCGGGGGGGGTAGAGACCCAGTACTTC.

A single count supports this clone. The V and J genes are TRBV27 and TRBJ2-2; 8 positions agree with TRBD2. Trimming at V came to 7 bases and at J to 4 bases, leaving 14 bases not matched to a gene. This CDR3 comprises 17 residues. Germline values: CDR1 MNHEY, CDR2 SMNVEV (reference sequence). DNA of the CDR3: TGTGCCAGCACCCTGGCGGGGGGTGGGTCGGGCACCGGGGAGCTGTTTTTT. This codes for CASTLAGGGSGTGELFF.

A single count supports this clone. The rearrangement links TRBV5-1 to TRBJ1-4; 10 bases agree with TRBD1. The CDR3 spans 20 residues. After removal of 0 bases from V and 1 base from J, the junction contained 12 bases not matched to a gene. CDR1 SGHRS and CDR2 YFSETQ come from the germline V gene. The CDR3 DNA sequence: TGCGCCAGCAGCTTGGCCGACGACAGGGGGCCTCGTAGAACTAATGAAAAACTGTTTTTT. This sequence encodes CASSLADDRGPRRTNEKLFF.

The table lists this clone with a count of one. This chain connects TRBV2 to TRBJ2-7; TRBD1 matches 10 bases. Germline V gene sequence: CDR1 SNHLY, CDR2 FYNNEI. V shed 9 bases and J 3 bases; nucleotides not matched to a gene: 5. This CDR3 is 13 amino acids long. CDR3 amino acids: CARGDRGDYEQYF. CDR3 nucleotide sequence: TGTGCCAGGGGGGACAGGGGAGACTACGAGCAGTACTTC.

About this clone itself: Other DNA sequences in the sample encode the same CDR3. This chain uses TRBV9 with TRBJ2-6; D is ambiguous. CDR1 and CDR2 (germline): SGDLS, YYNGEE. The CDR3 consists of 15 residues. With 1 base removed from V and 4 bases from J, the gap between germline ends came to 9 bases. The CDR3 here is CASSVRGSGANVLTF. The CDR3 coding sequence is TGTGCCAGCAGCGTACGCGGCTCAGGGGCCAACGTCCTGACTTTC.

This sequence joins TRBV2 and TRBJ1-1, with D unresolved. From germline, CDR1 is SNHLY and CDR2 FYNNEI. Trimming stripped 8 bases from V and 4 bases from J, with 14 bases between. This CDR3 is 13 amino acids long. CDR3 loop: CASREQLPTEAFF. The CDR3 nucleotides read TGTGCCAGCCGAGAACAGTTGCCCACTGAAGCTTTCTTT.

The V gene is TRBV9, the J gene TRBJ2-1, with TRBD2 identical over 9 bases. Germline CDR1 reads SGDLS; CDR2 reads YYNGEE. The length of the CDR3 is 16 residues. Germline trimming cut 4 bases from V and 3 bases from J; bases unmatched to any gene: 8. The CDR3 DNA sequence: TGTGCCAGCAGCACAAGGGGGCGGGGGGGCTACAATGAGCAGTTCTTC. Translation gives CASSTRGRGGYNEQFF. The variable domain in full, completed from reference TRBV9 and TRBJ2-1, reads DSGVTQTPKHLITATGQRVTLRCSPRSGDLSVYWYQQSLDQGLQFLIQYYNGEERAKGNILERFSAQQFPDLHSELNLSSLELGDSALYFCASSTRGRGGYNEQFFGPGTRLTVL.

This clone came up a few times. V and J are TRBV14 and TRBJ2-5; 12 nucleotides agree with TRBD2. Unmatched junction bases numbered 6, after V lost 4 bases and J lost 3 bases. The length of the CDR3 is 16 residues. Germline V gene data show CDR1 as SGHDN and CDR2 as FVKESK. The CDR3 sequence: CASSLFGLAGKETQYF. CDR3 sequence (DNA): TGTGCCAGCAGCCTCTTTGGACTAGCGGGGAAAGAGACCCAGTACTTC.

The chain couples TRBV5-6 to TRBJ2-1; D ambiguous. The CDR3 is 15 amino acids. Per germline, CDR1 SGHDT and CDR2 YYEEEE. V was shortened by 2 bases and J by 4 bases, with 13 bases between the two germline ends. CDR3: CASSLYSEVYNEQFF. CDR3 in DNA: TGTGCCAGCAGCTTATACTCTGAGGTTTACAATGAGCAGTTCTTC.

V and J are TRBV7-2 and TRBJ2-5; 7 bases align to TRBD1. Germline values: CDR1 SGHTA, CDR2 FQGNSA. CDR3 size: 14 residues. Germline trimming cut 4 bases from V and 0 bases from J; bases unmatched to any gene: 2. CDR3 loop: CASSSQGNQETQYF. Written as DNA, the CDR3 is TGTGCCAGCAGCTCACAGGGGAACCAAGAGACCCAGTACTTC.

CDR3 sequence (DNA): TGTGCCAGCAGCCCATACAGGGGCGGCCAGCCCCAGCATTTT. The encoded protein is CASSPYRGGQPQHF. This chain joins TRBV27 and TRBJ1-5, with 7 bases matching TRBD1. Germline V gene data show CDR1 as MNHEY and CDR2 as SMNVEV (reference sequence). The CDR3 has 14 residues. J gave up 7 bases and V 6 bases, and 9 bases lay outside the gene matches.